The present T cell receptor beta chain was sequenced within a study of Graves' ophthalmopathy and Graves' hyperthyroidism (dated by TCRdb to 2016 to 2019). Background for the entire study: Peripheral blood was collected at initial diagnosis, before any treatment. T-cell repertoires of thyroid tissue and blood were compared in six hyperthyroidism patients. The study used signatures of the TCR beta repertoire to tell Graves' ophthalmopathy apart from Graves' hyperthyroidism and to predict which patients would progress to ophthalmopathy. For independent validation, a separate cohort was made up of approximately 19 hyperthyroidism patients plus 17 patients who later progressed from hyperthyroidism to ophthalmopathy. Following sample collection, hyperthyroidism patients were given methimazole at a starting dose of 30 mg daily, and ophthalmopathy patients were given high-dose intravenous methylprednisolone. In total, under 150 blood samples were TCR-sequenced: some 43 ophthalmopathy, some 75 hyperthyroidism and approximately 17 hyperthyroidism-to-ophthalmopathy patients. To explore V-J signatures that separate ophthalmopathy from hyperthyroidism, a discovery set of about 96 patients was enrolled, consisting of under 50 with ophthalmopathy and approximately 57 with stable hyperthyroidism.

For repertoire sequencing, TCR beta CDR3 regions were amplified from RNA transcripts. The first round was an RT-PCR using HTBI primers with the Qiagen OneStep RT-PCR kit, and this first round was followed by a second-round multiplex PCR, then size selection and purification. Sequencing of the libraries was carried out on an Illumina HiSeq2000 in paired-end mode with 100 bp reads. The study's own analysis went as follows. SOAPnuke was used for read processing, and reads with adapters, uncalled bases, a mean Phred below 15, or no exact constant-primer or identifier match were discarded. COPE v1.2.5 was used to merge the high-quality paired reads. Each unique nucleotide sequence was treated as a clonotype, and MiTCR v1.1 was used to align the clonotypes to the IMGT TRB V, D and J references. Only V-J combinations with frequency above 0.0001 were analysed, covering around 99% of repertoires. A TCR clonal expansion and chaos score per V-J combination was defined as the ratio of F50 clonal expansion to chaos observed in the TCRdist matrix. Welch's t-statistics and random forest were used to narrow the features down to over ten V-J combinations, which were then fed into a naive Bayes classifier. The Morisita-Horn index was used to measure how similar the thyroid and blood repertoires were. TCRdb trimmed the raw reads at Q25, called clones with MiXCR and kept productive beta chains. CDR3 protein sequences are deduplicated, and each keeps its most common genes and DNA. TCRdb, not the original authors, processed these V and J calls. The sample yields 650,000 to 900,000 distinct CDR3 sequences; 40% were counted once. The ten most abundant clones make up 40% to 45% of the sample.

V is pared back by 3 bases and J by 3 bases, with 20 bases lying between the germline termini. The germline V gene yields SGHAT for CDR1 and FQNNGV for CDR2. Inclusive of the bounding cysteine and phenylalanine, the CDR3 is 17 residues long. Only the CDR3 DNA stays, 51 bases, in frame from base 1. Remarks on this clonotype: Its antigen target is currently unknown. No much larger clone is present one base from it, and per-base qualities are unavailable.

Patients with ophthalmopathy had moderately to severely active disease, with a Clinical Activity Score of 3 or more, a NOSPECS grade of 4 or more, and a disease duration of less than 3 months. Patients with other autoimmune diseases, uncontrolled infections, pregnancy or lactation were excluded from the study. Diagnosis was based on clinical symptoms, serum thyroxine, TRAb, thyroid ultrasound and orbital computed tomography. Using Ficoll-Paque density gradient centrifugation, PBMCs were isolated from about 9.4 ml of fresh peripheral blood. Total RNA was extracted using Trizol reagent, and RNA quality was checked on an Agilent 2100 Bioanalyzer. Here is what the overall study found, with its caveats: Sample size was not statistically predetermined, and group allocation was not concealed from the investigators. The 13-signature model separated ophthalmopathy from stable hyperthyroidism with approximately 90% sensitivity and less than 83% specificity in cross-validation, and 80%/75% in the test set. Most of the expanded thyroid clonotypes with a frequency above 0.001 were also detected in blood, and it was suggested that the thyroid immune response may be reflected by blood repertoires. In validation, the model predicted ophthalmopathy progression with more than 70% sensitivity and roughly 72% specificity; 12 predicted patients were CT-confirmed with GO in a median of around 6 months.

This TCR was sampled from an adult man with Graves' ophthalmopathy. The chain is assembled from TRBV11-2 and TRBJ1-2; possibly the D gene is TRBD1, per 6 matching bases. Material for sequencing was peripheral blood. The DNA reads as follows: TGTGCCAGCAGCTTGGTGGACAGCGCTTGGGGTGACTATGGCTACACCTTC. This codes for CASSLVDSAWGDYGYTF.